The entry below gives a single T cell receptor (beta chain) sequence along with its context. What it binds is not known. The record originates from a study of Ad26.COV2.S vaccination and SARS-CoV-2 variants. Profiled with immunoSEQ multiplex PCR; TCRdb holds only in-frame clones, not every one. Counted here are 150,000 to 200,000 clones, about 83% occurring once; the ten biggest clones make up 5% to 7%. Study conclusions and caveats: TCR breadth and depth analyses may have underestimated total T cell responses. People who got the vaccine had more spike-specific TCR breadth than people who got placebo. Substantial breadth was reportedly displayed by spike-specific CD8+ and CD4+ T cell responses after vaccination. Breadth measured for non-spike TCRs was similar across vaccine and placebo recipients.

The material was peripheral blood, obtained after recovery from COVID-19. The source of this sequence is a human donor who had recovered from COVID-19.

CDR3 in DNA: TGTGCCAGCAGTCTAGCGGGAGGGCCTGCTCGCACAGATACGCAGTATTTT. It translates to CASSLAGGPARTDTQYF. This sequence joins TRBV9 and TRBJ2-3, with 12 bases lining up with TRBD2. CDR1 and CDR2 from the germline V gene are SGDLS and YYNGEE. The CDR3 is made up of 17 amino acids. V dropped 5 bases and J dropped 1; count of bases not matched to a gene: 8.